In this sample, the clone carrying this T cell receptor beta chain turned up a few times. The antigen is unknown. Germline-derived CDR1 and CDR2 are LNHNV and YYDKDF (reference sequence). CDR3 length equals 15 residues. V lost 2 bases and J 3 bases, leaving 8 bases between the germline ends. This sample stems from a study of response to subunit inactivated influenza vaccine. Study outcomes and limitations: Each seasonal influenza vaccination recruits few new T cells, the authors suggested.

Each CDR3 protein gets one entry after TCRdb re-called the RT-PCR reads with MiXCR. The sample holds around 540,000 distinct CDR3 sequences, about an eighth seen once. The V call is TRBV15, the J call TRBJ2-6, with TRBD1 as a possible D gene (6 bases). The specimen comprised PBMCs from blood, sampled on the day of vaccination. The receptor comes from a man aged 50-59 years who received an inactivated influenza vaccine. This CDR3 is CATSRQGSGANVLTF. The DNA of the CDR3 is TGTGCCACCAGCAGACAGGGGAGTGGGGCCAACGTCCTGACTTTC.